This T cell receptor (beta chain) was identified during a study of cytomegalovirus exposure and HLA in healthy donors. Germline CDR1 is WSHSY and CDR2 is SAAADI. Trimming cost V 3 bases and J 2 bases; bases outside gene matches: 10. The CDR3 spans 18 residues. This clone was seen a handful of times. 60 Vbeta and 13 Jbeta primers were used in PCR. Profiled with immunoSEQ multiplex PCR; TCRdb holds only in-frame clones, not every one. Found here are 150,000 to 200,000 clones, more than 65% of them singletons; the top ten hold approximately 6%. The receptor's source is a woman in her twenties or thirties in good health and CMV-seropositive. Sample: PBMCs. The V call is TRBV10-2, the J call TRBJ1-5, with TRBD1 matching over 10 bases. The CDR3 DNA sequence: TGCGCCAGCAGTGACCATAAAGCCGGGACAGGGGGCAATCAGCCCCAGCATTTT. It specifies CASSDHKAGTGGNQPQHF.